This T cell receptor beta chain originates from a study of T cells and Merkel cell carcinoma outcomes (dated by TCRdb to 2020 to 2021). Background for the entire study: The study looked at whether the tumor T-cell repertoire and T-cell density could predict clinical outcome in patients with Merkel cell carcinoma. What the study reported, not specific to this receptor: According to the report, clinical outcomes in Merkel cell carcinoma patients could be predicted using T-cell density together with features of the T-cell repertoire.

The CDR3 holds 15 amino acids from the cysteine to the phenylalanine. CDR3 DNA is the only sequence kept; it has 45 bases, read in frame from the first base. Trimming takes 0 bases off V and 4 bases off J; junction bases not matched to a gene: 5. CDR1 and CDR2 were assigned from the germline V gene as SGDLS and YYNGEE. Library construction relied on the immunoSEQ multiplex PCR assay. Not all clones reach the TCRdb copy of this immuneACCESS table, which keeps in-frame sequences only. Checked studies attribute under half of the gap to unresolved V genes and leave the rest unexplained. The sample has some 3,000 clones on record, 95% to 97% of them singletons. Approximately 1.9% of the sample goes to the ten largest clones. Notes on this clone: The antigen this receptor binds is unknown. Base quality data are lacking; no much larger clone is found one base away.

The samples were obtained from people who had Merkel cell carcinoma. Sequenced: tumor tissue from Merkel cell carcinoma. This TCR derives from a human donor with Merkel cell carcinoma. The rearrangement combines TRBV9 with TRBJ1-1; TRBD1 agrees with 8 junctional bases. The nucleotides are TGTGCCAGCAGCGTAGTTCTAGGACAGGGCACTGAAGCTTTCTTT. This is translated as CASSVVLGQGTEAFF. Joined to the reference TRBV9 and TRBJ1-1 proteins, this CDR3 gives the full variable domain: DSGVTQTPKHLITATGQRVTLRCSPRSGDLSVYWYQQSLDQGLQFLIQYYNGEERAKGNILERFSAQQFPDLHSELNLSSLELGDSALYFCASSVVLGQGTEAFFGQGTRLTVV.